The following is a T cell receptor beta chain sequence with its context. The data were taken from a study of T cells after yellow fever vaccination. TCRdb reprocessed the 5' RACE reads with MiXCR, giving one entry per CDR3 protein. Of some 320,000 distinct CDR3 sequences in the sample, roughly 9% are singletons; the top ten hold approximately 3.5%. Per the germline V gene, CDR1 is MNHEY and CDR2 is SMNVEV (reference sequence). The CDR3 has 15 residues. V was clipped by 5 bases and J by 1 base; unmatched bases: 6. This specimen consisted of CD4+ T cells sorted from PBMCs, obtained 5 days after the yellow fever booster vaccination. The rearrangement uses TRBV27 and TRBJ1-1; 8 bases are shared with TRBD1. The TCR comes from a man aged 18 to 29 who received the YFV17D yellow fever vaccine. The CDR3 coding sequence is TGTGCCAGCAGTCTGTACAGGGGGTCGAACACTGAAGCTTTCTTT. It is translated as CASSLYRGSNTEAFF.